One and the same sample provided the 26 T cell receptor beta chains below, sequenced in a study of blood T cell repertoires in COVID-19. The assay was immunoSEQ multiplex PCR, and TCRdb's table has in-frame clones only and misses some. The repertoire has about 120,000 clones, approximately 90% of them found once; the top ten carry 1.5%. The source material was peripheral blood. The receptors were sampled from a human donor in a cohort sampled during active COVID-19.

This sequence joins TRBV6-5 and TRBJ2-5; 8 nucleotides agree with TRBD1. The CDR3 extends over 15 amino acids. CDR1 is MNHEY, CDR2 SVGAGI, per germline. V shed 10 bases, J shed 4 bases, and the junction held 14 bases outside the gene matches. Here the CDR3 reads CATQYVDRARETQYF. In DNA form, the CDR3 reads TGTGCCACACAGTACGTGGACAGGGCACGAGAGACCCAGTACTTC.

This clone has just one count. The gene calls are TRBV27 and TRBJ2-1, with 10 bases lining up with TRBD2. This CDR3 spans 18 amino acids. Germline CDR1 is MNHEY and CDR2 is SMNVEV (reference sequence). Trimming took 4 bases from V and 0 from J; bases not matched to a gene: 9. In nucleotides, the CDR3 is TGTGCCAGCAGTTGGGCTAGCGGGAGCCCGAGCTCCTACAATGAGCAGTTCTTC. Translated, it gives CASSWASGSPSSYNEQFF.

The chain is built from TRBV10-3 and TRBJ2-7; tentatively, D is TRBD1 (6 bases). V lost 2 bases and J lost 4, with 12 bases in between. The CDR3 length is 14 residues. Germline values: CDR1 ENHRY, CDR2 SYGVKD. This CDR3 reads CAISELGAGYEQYF. In DNA, the CDR3 is TGTGCCATCAGTGAGCTGGGGGCAGGTTACGAGCAGTACTTC.

The chain uses TRBV11-2 and TRBJ1-5; possible D gene TRBD1, 5 bases. This CDR3 has 16 residues. The V gene lost 5 bases and the J gene lost 0 bases, with 14 bases spanning the gap. Germline assignment: CDR1 SGHAT and CDR2 FQNNGV. This chain's CDR3 is CASSPSTVFSNQPQHF. The DNA of the CDR3 is TGTGCCAGCAGCCCCTCGACAGTCTTTAGCAATCAGCCCCAGCATTTT.

The genes are TRBV6-1 and TRBJ2-3, with 8 bases fitting TRBD2. The germline V gene encodes CDR1 MNHNS and CDR2 SASEGT. This CDR3 is built from 15 residues. The junction had 3 bases not matched to a gene; V was cut back by 2 bases and J by 2 bases. CDR3: CASSETSGLTDTQYF. In DNA, the CDR3 is TGTGCCAGCAGTGAAACTAGCGGACTCACAGATACGCAGTATTTT.

This clone was recorded once. The V call is TRBV4-1, the J call TRBJ1-1; TRBD1 agrees at 11 bases. The trim removed 3 bases at V and 5 bases at J, leaving 5 bases unmatched. The V gene's germline CDR1 is MGHRA and CDR2 YSYEKL. CDR3 length: 15 amino acids. The CDR3 DNA is TGCGCCAGCAGCCAGGACAGGGGGCCGGGAACTGAAGCTTTCTTT. Protein product: CASSQDRGPGTEAFF.

V is TRBV3-1 (or the pseudogene TRBV3-2) and J is TRBJ2-1; D is unclear. CDR3 length: 13 amino acids. CDR1 and CDR2 from the germline V gene are LGHDT and YNNKEL (reference sequence). V was clipped by 0 bases and J by 6 bases, with 6 bases between them. CDR3 DNA sequence: TGTGCCAGCAGCCAAGAGCGGCGCAATGAGCAGTTCTTC. It translates to CASSQERRNEQFF.

J is TRBJ1-3 and V is TRBV4-2; 7 nucleotides line up with TRBD1. Trimming cost V 3 bases and J 0 bases; bases outside gene matches: 8. The CDR3 length is 17 residues. Per the germline V gene, CDR1 is LGHNA and CDR2 is YNFKEQ. The CDR3 here is CASSHLQGPSSGNTIYF. The DNA for the CDR3 is TGTGCCAGCAGCCATCTACAGGGGCCGAGCTCTGGAAACACCATATATTTT.

The chain recombines TRBV28 with TRBJ2-7; TRBD1 is a possible D gene (6 bases). Germline CDR1 MDHEN, CDR2 SYDVKM. CDR3 length equals 12 residues. V was cut by 4 bases and J by 5 bases, with 9 bases left in between. CDR3 loop: CASSSTGNEQYF. CDR3 nucleotides: TGTGCCAGCAGTTCAACAGGGAACGAGCAGTACTTC.

The V gene is TRBV27, the J gene TRBJ1-2, with a tentative D call TRBD1 (5 bases). Trimming stripped 4 bases from V and 4 bases from J, with 22 bases between. CDR3 size: 17 residues. CDR1 and CDR2 from the germline V gene are MNHEY and SMNVEV (reference sequence). CDR3 coding DNA: TGTGCCAGCAGTTGGTCCCCGGGGGACCCGCGGGGCTATGGCTACACCTTC. It is translated as CASSWSPGDPRGYGYTF.

This clone has only a few counts. One end of the junction fails to match germline, which may point to a read error. The chain has TRBV7-7 and TRBJ2-1; maybe TRBD2 (5 bases). CDR1 SSHAT and CDR2 FNYEAQ come from the germline V gene (reference sequence). This CDR3 region has 17 residues. In DNA form, the CDR3 reads TGTGCTAGCAGTCGAGGGTCGCAGCCAGGTCCGTACAATGAGCAGTTCTTC. Protein product: CASSRGSQPGPYNEQFF.

V is TRBV5-5 and J is TRBJ2-5; 8 bases align to TRBD2. The CDR3 has 17 amino acids. From germline, CDR1 is SGHKS and CDR2 YYEKEE (reference sequence). Unmatched junction bases numbered 10, after V lost 3 bases and J lost 0 bases. The CDR3 sequence: CASSSWAPREDQETQYF. The CDR3 coding sequence is TGTGCCAGCAGCTCGTGGGCGCCGCGGGAGGACCAAGAGACCCAGTACTTC.

This clone has a single count. The rearrangement uses TRBV6-5 and TRBJ2-2, with D unclear. Trimming pared 6 bases from V and 8 bases from J, leaving 10 bases between. The CDR3 runs to 12 residues. The germline gives CDR1 MNHEY, CDR2 SVGAGI. The CDR3 DNA is TGTGCCAGCAGAACGACAAAAGGGGAGCTGTTTTTT. Protein sequence: CASRTTKGELFF.

The J gene is TRBJ2-3, the V gene TRBV7-9; TRBD2 aligns across 7 bases. CDR3 length equals 14 residues. From germline, CDR1 is SEHNR and CDR2 FQNEAQ (reference sequence). J was trimmed by 4 bases and V by 7 bases; bases with no gene match: 8. Written as DNA, the CDR3 is TGTGCCAGCACGAGGGAGGGGAACGCAGATACGCAGTATTTT. Amino acids: CASTREGNADTQYF.

The chain has TRBV24-1 and TRBJ1-2; D is unclear. The CDR3 contains 14 residues. V was trimmed by 4 bases and J by 8 bases, leaving 16 bases between them. Looked up from germline, CDR1 is KGHDR and CDR2 is SFDVKD. As DNA, the CDR3 is TGTGCCACCAGTGACCCACGACCTCCCGGGGGCTACACCTTC. This encodes CATSDPRPPGGYTF.

V is TRBV2 and J is TRBJ1-3; D not resolved. This CDR3 region has 16 residues. The germline V gene encodes CDR1 SNHLY and CDR2 FYNNEI. Trimming shortened V by 7 bases and J by 0 bases, and 16 bases separated the two germline ends. CDR3 protein: CASNLFRVRSGNTIYF. Here the CDR3 DNA reads TGTGCCAGCAATCTCTTCCGGGTCCGCTCTGGAAACACCATATATTTT.

The rearrangement uses TRBV24-1 and TRBJ1-2, with 7 bases fitting TRBD1. CDR1 and CDR2 (germline): KGHDR, SFDVKD. J lost 7 bases, V lost 2 bases, and 0 bases had no gene match. This CDR3 is 12 amino acids long. CDR3 sequence: CATSDYRGGYTF. In DNA form, the CDR3 reads TGTGCCACCAGTGATTACAGGGGTGGCTACACCTTC.

The chain joins TRBV6-4 to TRBJ2-4; 7 bases agree with TRBD2. The CDR3 length is 23 residues. With V trimmed by 0 bases and J by 7 bases, 30 bases remained unmatched. Germline V gene data show CDR1 as MRHNA and CDR2 as SNTAGT. The CDR3 loop is CASSDSKPSALPGLRHGWNIQYF. As DNA, the CDR3 is TGTGCCAGCAGTGACTCGAAGCCCAGCGCCTTACCGGGACTAAGACATGGTTGGAACATTCAGTACTTC.

The chain has TRBV5-1 and TRBJ2-1, with 11 bases aligning to TRBD2. The CDR3 covers 14 residues. After removal of 4 bases from V and 6 bases from J, the junction contained 3 bases not matched to a gene. The V gene's germline CDR1 is SGHRS and CDR2 YFSETQ. CDR3 in DNA: TGCGCCAGCAGCCCCGGGACTAGCGGCAATGAGCAGTTCTTC. Translating it yields CASSPGTSGNEQFF.

The chain uses TRBV15 and TRBJ1-4; D unresolved. V lost 0 bases and J 4 bases, leaving 12 bases between the germline ends. Germline CDR1 reads LNHNV; CDR2 reads YYDKDF (reference sequence). The CDR3 has 16 residues. CDR3 amino acids: CATSRDSGGYNEKLFF. CDR3 bases: TGTGCCACCAGCAGAGATTCTGGCGGTTATAATGAAAAACTGTTTTTT.

The chain has TRBV20-1 and TRBJ2-7; D may be TRBD1 (5 bases). Trimming left V 7 bases short and J 3 bases short, with 10 bases between. The CDR3 consists of 11 residues. CDR1 DFQATT and CDR2 SNEGSKA come from the germline V gene (reference sequence). Here the CDR3 DNA reads TGCAGTGGGAGCACAGGCTACGAGCAGTACTTC. The encoded protein is CSGSTGYEQYF.

The chain combines TRBV27 with TRBJ2-3; possible D gene TRBD1, 5 bases. The ends were cut back, 5 bases at V and 2 bases at J, with 11 bases in the middle. The CDR3 totals 14 residues. Germline loops: CDR1 MNHEY, CDR2 SMNVEV (reference sequence). This chain's CDR3 is CASSDRQFTDTQYF. In DNA form, the CDR3 reads TGTGCCAGCAGTGACCGACAGTTCACAGATACGCAGTATTTT.

V and J are TRBV4-1 and TRBJ2-1; 8 bases are a match to TRBD2. There are 15 residues in the CDR3. Per germline, CDR1 MGHRA and CDR2 YSYEKL. V lost 3 bases and J lost 7; bases outside the gene matches: 8. The DNA of the CDR3 is TGCGCCAGCAGCCAGTCGGGGGGGCCTGGGAATGAGCAGTTCTTC. It specifies CASSQSGGPGNEQFF.

The chain couples TRBV30 to TRBJ1-6, with 7 bases fitting TRBD1. The J segment lost 0 bases and the V segment lost 4 bases, leaving 6 bases of the junction unmatched. The CDR3 is made up of 16 amino acids. Germline V CDR1 and CDR2: GTSNPN, SVGIG (reference sequence). The DNA of the CDR3 is TGTGCCTGGAAAACAGGGGTTAGCTCCTATAATTCACCCCTCCACTTT. Translation: CAWKTGVSSYNSPLHF.

About this clone: This specimen includes other DNA sequences encoding the same CDR3. This sequence joins TRBV11-2 and TRBJ2-7, with D maybe TRBD1 (5 bases). Germline loops: CDR1 SGHAT, CDR2 FQNNGV. The V end lost 1 base, the J end lost 0 bases, and 16 bases lay between the germline ends. The CDR3 consists of 17 residues. This CDR3 is CASSLVSTGASSYEQYF. The CDR3 nucleotides are TGTGCCAGCAGCTTAGTGTCTACAGGCGCGAGCTCCTACGAGCAGTACTTC. The whole variable domain, remainder taken from reference TRBV11-2 and TRBJ2-7, is EAGVAQSPRYKIIEKRQSVAFWCNPISGHATLYWYQQILGQGPKLLIQFQNNGVVDDSQLPKDRFSAERLKGVDSTLKIQPAKLEDSAVYLCASSLVSTGASSYEQYFGPGTRLTVT.

The chain couples TRBV7-9 to TRBJ1-6; 8 nucleotides match TRBD1. The length of the CDR3 is 15 residues. V trimming: 3 bases; J trimming: 3 bases; junction bases outside the gene matches: 1. The germline gives CDR1 SEHNR, CDR2 FQNEAQ (reference sequence). CDR3 bases: TGTGCCAGCAGCTTGGACAGGGTCTATAATTCACCCCTCCACTTT. This encodes CASSLDRVYNSPLHF. The full variable domain, with the rest looked up from reference TRBV7-9 and TRBJ1-6, is DTGVSQNPRHKITKRGQNVTFRCDPISEHNRLYWYRQTLGQGPEFLTYFQNEAQLEKSRLLSDRFSAERPKGSFSTLEIQRTEQGDSAMYLCASSLDRVYNSPLHFGNGTRLTVT.